This TCR beta chain was recovered during a study of blood T cell repertoires in COVID-19 (dated by TCRdb to 2019 to 2021). For the study in its entirety: Collaborator samples came from the United States, Italy and Spain and covered acute and convalescent phases of COVID-19. HLA class I and class II types, where available, came from metadata supplied by the sample provider rather than from assay-based typing. Nearly every sample came with metadata listing a de-identified subject ID, COVID-19 status, age in years and sex. A freely available public database, intended as a resource for researchers studying the immune response to SARS-CoV-2, is where the repertoires were released. The samples were drawn from the first 160 participants of the ongoing ImmuneRACE study and from 950 to 1,500 subjects provided by 6 global collaborators. The material from the prospective study consisted of cDNA or gDNA derived from T cells, B-cell-depleted T cells, or PBMCs. Subjects who had been exposed to COVID-19, were actively infected with it, or had recovered from it provided the deeply sampled blood TCRbeta repertoires that made up the dataset.

Participants in the prospective study were enrolled through a virtual design, were aged roughly 18 to 100 years, and lived in fewer than 30 United States geographic areas. Cohort assignment in the prospective study relied on participant-reported clinical history from a screening survey and a study questionnaire. In the prospective study, whole blood, serum and a nasopharyngeal or oropharyngeal swab were collected from each participant by mobile phlebotomists. Participants in the prospective study had the option to provide additional blood draws and questionnaires over a roughly 2-month period. Prospective study blood samples were shipped either frozen or at room temperature before DNA extraction. As concerns this clone: Its antigen remains unidentified. The record has no base qualities; no much larger clone is one base away.

Points the paper makes about the study in general: Clinical and demographic metadata were provided uncurated, with the amount varying by source and participant.

The immunoSEQ Assay, a bias-controlled multiplex PCR, was used to amplify TCRbeta CDR3 regions from genomic DNA. The study's own analysis went as follows. Nucleated cell counts per sample were estimated from amplification of reference gene primers within the assay. Sequence reads were collapsed and filtered to measure the absolute abundance of every unique TCRbeta CDR3 rearrangement. For each sample, productive Simpson clonality was calculated by taking the square root of Simpson's diversity index across productive rearrangements. The immuneACCESS repertoire file appears here via TCRdb, limited to in-frame rearrangements. These files lack a portion of the clones; in checked studies, under half of the deficit traces to unresolved V genes, and the cause of the others is not known. V and J calls and clone size are copied from that table; D and trimming were computed from the DNA. In this sample the table shows hundreds of thousands of clones, 65% to 85% of which occur a single time. In total, the top ten clones hold nearly 7.5% of the sample.

The receptor was isolated from a woman aged 40 to 50 with acute COVID-19. Sequenced material: PBMCs or T cells enriched from blood (not recorded which).

The DNA sequence is as follows: TGTGCCAGCAGAGACCCCCGTGGGACAGGGGTACATGAGCAGTTCTTC. This gives the protein CASRDPRGTGVHEQFF. The chain is encoded by TRBV6-6 joined to TRBJ2-1; 10 central nucleotides agree with TRBD1. Based on the germline V gene (reference sequence), the CDR1 and CDR2 sequences are MNHNY and SVGAGI. V trim: 6 bases; J trim: 8 bases; unmatched bases: 13. The CDR3 runs 16 amino acids, cysteine and phenylalanine included. Only CDR3 DNA is held: 48 bases, read in frame from base 1.